Described below is a single T cell receptor (beta chain) sequence and its context. Data came from immunoSEQ multiplex PCR; TCRdb stores just in-frame clones and leaves some out. The repertoire includes about 600,000 clones, more than 95% of them detected once, and around 0.058% sits in the top ten. This specimen comes from a study of shared clonotypes between healthy human individuals. Whole-study context: A donor's plate count was three for CD4 naive and three for CD4 memory; CD8 naive had two and CD8 memory one.

Germline CDR1 reads MDHEN; CDR2 reads SYDVKM. The length of the CDR3 is 14 residues. J gave up 0 bases and V 6 bases, and 4 bases lay outside the gene matches. Sequenced: naive CD4+ T cells sorted from blood. Described subset: CD45RA+ positively selected. This chain links TRBV28 with TRBJ2-7, with 8 bases lining up with TRBD2. This clonotype was sampled from a woman in her 30s in good health. The chain's CDR3 is CASRIAGSSYEQYF. CDR3 nucleotide sequence: TGTGCCAGCAGAATAGCGGGGAGCTCCTACGAGCAGTACTTC.